This T cell receptor (beta chain) was captured in a study of CD8+ T cells in alopecia areata (dated by TCRdb to 2016 to 2019). For the wider study: Treated patients were enrolled in an open-label pilot trial of oral tofacitinib, 5 to 10 mg twice daily, for moderate-to-severe alopecia areata. Tofacitinib was given for 6 to 18 months, followed by 6 months of follow-up off drug to assess delayed response and recurrence. In treated patients, disease severity was measured using the SALT score, which gives the percentage of scalp surface area affected. In both human patients and the C3H/HeJ mouse model, the study applied high-throughput TCRbeta sequencing to look at T cell clonal expansion in alopecia areata. In humans, TCRbeta sequencing was performed on scalp tissue and on sorted CD4+ and CD8+ peripheral blood T cells from healthy controls and from patients with patchy or totalis/universalis alopecia areata. Biopsies were taken from tofacitinib-treated patients at baseline and at 4 and 24 weeks of treatment, and a later scalp biopsy was taken in several of the tofacitinib-treated patients. Scalp clonality was compared among normal scalp (n=4), patchy alopecia areata scalp (n=8), and alopecia totalis/universalis scalp (n=8). The RNA source kit depended on sample type: the PAXgene miRNA kit for fixed scalp, the miRNeasy kit for PBMCs, and the RNeasy kit for mouse skin. TCRbeta CDR3 regions were amplified by immunoSEQ multiplex PCR using 35 Vbeta forward and 13 Jbeta reverse primers. Study-wide conclusions, independent of this receptor: Tofacitinib significantly lowered scalp clonality and the number of expanded CD8+ clones among the top 100 scalp clones. Unlike mouse skin, where gammadelta T cells dominate, normal human skin contains resident alphabeta T cells that get sequenced too, which complicates analysis of the scalp TCR repertoire. Compared with normal scalp, lesional scalp, particularly in alopecia totalis/universalis, had higher clonality and more expanded CD8+ clones, which suggests antigenic drive. Because the treated cohort was small and included a single nonresponder, larger studies are needed to assess links between baseline CD8+ expansion and response. During tofacitinib treatment, many expanded lesional clones remained in scalp and blood, and this persistence may partly explain relapse after treatment is stopped. Shared TCR sequences between patients were less evident than in mice, which may be partly attributable to HLA diversity in the patient population.

The time point label, read with the paper, signifies: less than 25 weeks on oral tofacitinib. The treatment or condition label of this sample denotes: oral pan-JAK inhibitor, 5-10 mg twice daily. From alopecia areata patients, peripheral blood was collected along with lesional scalp punch biopsies. PBMCs were isolated by density centrifugation and stained for CD3, CD4 and CD8, and CD4+ and CD8+ T cells were sorted on a FACSAria. The CDR3 holds 15 amino acids from the cysteine to the phenylalanine. Only the CDR3 DNA is retained, 45 bases long and in frame from the first base. V lost 3 bases and J lost 4 bases; the stretch between them is 16 bases long. The germline V gene gives CDR1 as MNHEY and CDR2 as SVGAGI. The receptor library was made with the immunoSEQ multiplex PCR assay. RNA was extracted from all samples and reverse transcribed into cDNA as template for TCR sequencing. First-strand cDNA was synthesized with SuperScript III using a 2:1 mix of oligo-dT and random hexamers. A synthetic immune receptor repertoire was used to measure amplification bias, and any remaining bias was corrected computationally. The authors processed their data as follows. Raw reads were preprocessed to remove errors, and CDR3 was defined by IMGT conventions from the conserved cysteine to phenylalanine. Clonality was computed by normalizing Shannon entropy by log2 of the number of productive unique TCRs and subtracting the result from 1. CD4 or CD8 identity of scalp clones was inferred by cross-referencing scalp TCRbeta sequences with sorted blood CD4 and CD8 repertoires. Sourced from immuneACCESS, this table was stored by TCRdb with only in-frame sequences that have V and J called. A share of the clones is absent; for the studies checked, an unresolved V gene accounts for under half, and the remainder has no known explanation. V, J and clone size are those of that table, while D and trimming were read from the DNA. The sample records under 150,000 clones, roughly three fifths of which are singletons. Of the sample, 3% to 4% falls within the top ten clones.

This clone has only one observation. The specificity of this receptor is unknown. Per-base quality was not reported, and no clone a single base away is much larger than it. The chain uses TRBV6-5 and TRBJ2-7; a confident D gene designation cannot be given. The origin of this receptor is a human donor with alopecia areata. This material consisted of CD4+ T cells sorted from blood, taken at week 24, from a patient treated with tofacitinib. The CDR3: CASSYSPHLGYEQYF. The DNA sequence is given as TGTGCCAGCAGTTATTCCCCCCATCTCGGTTACGAGCAGTACTTC.